This T cell receptor (beta chain) came from a study of cytomegalovirus exposure and HLA in healthy donors (dated by TCRdb to about 2017). Study-wide context: An earlier analysis of several hundred of the donors reported 276 Gb of sequence data and 117 million unique TCR beta sequences obtained from roughly 180 million T cells. Roughly 300 gigabases of sequencing data and roughly 90 million unique TCR sequences were included in an early release covering several hundred HLA-typed donors. Among the roughly 400 genotyped donors, about 83% belonged to the genetic ancestry cluster associated with self-reported Caucasian donors. The study was designed to test whether signatures of past pathogen exposure could be identified by cataloging public T cell receptors. Using immunosequencing, the study profiled T cell repertoires from around 670 subjects and related those repertoires to cytomegalovirus serostatus. A separate validation cohort of about 110 different subjects was used in addition to the roughly 700-subject first cohort. The study combined high-throughput TCR immunosequencing, statistical association of individual TCRs with disease status, and machine learning to predict cytomegalovirus infection status. In a later analysis, previously published TCR beta repertoires from hundreds of donors were re-analyzed and high-resolution HLA genotyping was added so that TCR occurrence patterns could be studied. Rather than drawing on any new phenotypic data, the later analysis identified candidate immune exposures from TCR beta sequences and the way those sequences occurred across donors. An earlier analysis of fewer than 750 of the donors used high-throughput TCR beta sequencing to judge whether each TCR beta V gene segment behaved as functional or pseudogenic. Donor age, sex, ethnicity and CMV serostatus were compiled alongside the repertoire data. Genome-wide SNP genotypes for about 55% of the 666 donors were used in a later genetic analysis, which treated that subset as a discovery cohort. All discovery cohort repertoires had been generated on a single sequencing platform. HLA typing covered class I and class II loci at four-digit resolution. Typing coverage varied by locus: 629-630 donors for A, B, C, DRB1 and DQB1; some 520 for DQA1; 600 to 610 for DPA1; approximately 490 for DPB1. Because of strong linkage in the cohort, roughly five DR-DQ haplotypes were treated as single units for association and clustering. Across approximately 400 genotyped donors of the cohort, an average of about 240,000 unique TCR beta nucleotide sequences per donor were sequenced, and approximately 17% of those sequences were non-productive. The research as a whole found: When HLA alleles, especially DR and DQ, strongly co-occurred, attributing TCR associations to individual alleles was difficult. While some public TCRs were present in many individuals, most TCR sequences turned up only very rarely across donors. Some IMGT-functional V segments, including TRBV6-2 and TRBV6-3, could not be distinguished by the 87-base-pair reads and were therefore excluded. In vitro tests confirmed that a few of the cytomegalovirus-associated TCR beta chains recognize cytomegalovirus antigens. Linkage disequilibrium might explain the correlated functional status among segregating V segments, but an unknown experimental factor could not be excluded. A later analysis found that HLA-associated TCR beta chains were more clonally expanded and had lower generation probabilities than equally common non-associated chains. Several of the top co-occurrence clusters appeared to be linked to parvovirus B19, influenza, CMV and Epstein-Barr virus, according to a later analysis. A total of around 150 TCR beta chains were listed by the study as associated with cytomegalovirus. Compared with the approximately 670-donor mean, donors in an Asian-associated ancestry cluster had fewer N-insertions in productive TCRs, according to a later genetic analysis. A further reported finding was that TCR beta sequences accurately predicted the HLA-A and HLA-B alleles for most subjects in the first cohort. In an earlier analysis of approximately 590 of the donors, most TCR beta V segments were observed in productive rearrangements about 87% or about 30% of the time, broadly matching IMGT annotations. Cytomegalovirus status was reported to be diagnosed by the classifier with high specificity and sensitivity in both the original and validation cohorts. The presence/absence analyses assumed that sequencing depth was roughly uniform across donors, and that assumption may not be true. Because HLA typing was unavailable for some donors at each locus, only the typed subset was used in association tests. For the cohort, immune exposure information was limited to CMV serostatus. The earlier analysis of 587 of the donors excluded about 16 rarely observed V segments, including chromosome 9 orphons, because counts were too low. It was suggested by the authors that the approach could potentially be generalized to other disease states and immunological phenotypes. In a later analysis, the rate of TCR association differed among HLA loci, with DRB1 alleles having the most associated TCRs and HLA-C alleles having the fewest. A cluster of highly shared sequence variants was judged likely to represent a technical artifact of the sequencing pipeline. Only TCR beta chains were sequenced in this cohort, and the absence of alpha or paired-chain data limited detectable features. A later analysis found that most CMV-associated TCR beta chains appeared HLA-restricted, with HLA associations seemingly driven largely by CMV exposure. A later genetic analysis associated a missense DCLRE1C variant with V-gene and J-gene trimming of TCR beta chains, and an independent cohort replicated the association. A later analysis associated about 16,000 TCR beta sequences with specific HLA alleles at a false discovery rate of 0.05.

As concerns this clone: Its specific antigen is unknown. Base quality data are lacking; no much larger clone is found one base away.

Library preparation was by the immunoSEQ multiplex PCR assay. A mixture of 60 forward primers for TCR Vbeta segments and 13 reverse primers for TCR Jbeta segments was used in the multiplex PCR. Amplification of the CDR3 region of rearranged TCR beta genes was performed with a multiplex PCR assay on genomic DNA. The amplified TCR beta libraries were sequenced on the Illumina HiSeq System as 87-base-pair reads. The original pipeline was this. A later analysis counted about 76 million unique TCR beta chains across the 666 repertoires, and roughly 10 million of these chains were shared by at least two donors. Raw reads were error-corrected and collapsed into unique sequences by a nearest-neighbor algorithm in which closely related sequences were merged to remove PCR and sequencing errors. Alignment of CDR3 sequences to IMGT reference sequences was used to assign V, D and J gene segments. For a sequence to be retained, at least a six-nucleotide match to both a V gene segment and a J gene segment was required. Rearrangements were called productive when the CDR3 lacked stop codons and stayed in frame with V and J; all others were non-productive. Following IMGT convention, CDR3 was defined as the stretch from the second conserved V-encoded cysteine up to the conserved J-encoded phenylalanine. The earlier analysis of 500 to 750 of the donors excluded any sequence lacking an unambiguous match to a single V gene segment. An earlier analysis of several hundred of the donors classified V segments as functional when productive rearrangements were above 56.7% and as segregating when the standard deviation between donors was above 5%. A statistical classification framework was built for diagnosing cytomegalovirus status from the catalog of TCR beta chain sequences. In a later analysis, V and J genes were assigned by comparing TCR nucleotide sequences against IMGT/GENE-DB human TR gene sequences. Using the TCRdist pipeline, a later analysis assigned CDR3 sequences along with most-parsimonious VDJ recombination scenarios. A later analysis defined each TCR beta chain by its CDR3 amino acid sequence plus V-gene family, and excluded reads lacking a unique V-gene family. A later analysis removed 550 to 650 highly shared, low-generation-probability nucleotide sequences to deal with suspected cross-contamination and a sequencing artifact. In a later analysis, a clonal expansion index was calculated for each public chain from normalized within-repertoire ranks of inferred template counts. A later analysis computed generation probabilities with a VDJ recombination model fitted to out-of-frame rearrangements, and checked the results against IGoR. Hypergeometric tests were used in a later analysis to score TCR-TCR, TCR-HLA and TCR-CMV co-occurrence, with a repertoire-size bias correction applied to the TCR pairs. False discovery rates were estimated in a later analysis by permuting HLA or CMV assignments 20 times. In a later analysis, co-occurring TCRs were grouped with DBSCAN, and TCRdist sequence similarity was added when clustering was performed within HLA-allele-positive subsets. For co-occurrence clustering, repertoires with fewer than 30,000 or more than 120,000 public chains were excluded, along with several repertoires with anomalous nucleotide sharing. The source is immuneACCESS, and TCRdb retained only in-frame sequences with V and J called. Part of the clones is not carried over; for the studies checked, unresolved V genes explain less than half of this, and the remainder is unexplained. Clone size and V and J calls were adopted from that table, with D and trimming inferred from the DNA. This sample is represented by about 160,000 clones; approximately 78% of them were singletons. Around 0.97% of the sample belongs to the ten largest clones.

The cohort was made up of approximately 670 healthy bone marrow donors. At the time of sampling, every cohort member was nominally healthy, though immune exposures that went unrecorded were likely present. The donor was CMV seropositive and was included in the group of 250 to 350 seropositive cohort members. Each donor provided a peripheral blood sample, and peripheral blood mononuclear cells were used for TCR beta sequencing. Genomic DNA was extracted from the blood cell samples with the Qiagen DNeasy Blood Extraction Kit. Per the germline V gene, MGHRA is the CDR1 and YSYEKL is the CDR2. The germline ends are 13 bases apart after V is trimmed by 4 bases and J by 3 bases. The CDR3, cysteine through phenylalanine, is 14 amino acids long. Just CDR3 DNA is preserved here, 42 bases in frame from base 1.

This receptor chain uses TRBV4-1 and TRBJ2-7; the D gene is perhaps TRBD2, on 6 matching bases. The sequence came from a girl aged 2 to 9 in good health and CMV-seropositive. The specimen sequenced was PBMCs. The CDR3 region has the sequence CASSPRTGDYEQYF. The DNA reads as follows: TGCGCCAGCAGCCCCCGGACGGGGGACTACGAGCAGTACTTC.